A selection of T cell receptor beta chains follows, all from one sample in a study of CD8+ T cells in alopecia areata. Method: immunoSEQ multiplex PCR; TCRdb's copy keeps in-frame clones and lacks some. The table lists more than 90,000 clones, just under 60% of them singletons. The input for sequencing was CD8+ T cells sorted from blood, taken at roughly week 55, from a patient treated with tofacitinib. The receptors come from a human donor with alopecia areata. Each CDR3 is given with its conserved first and last residue. The order of the fields is clone size, J gene, D gene, V gene, CDR3 protein, CDR3 DNA. D genes are given only for firm matches. For some rows the clone size is stated as once, few or many, or as a class when expanded; others skip it.

. TRBJ1-4 . TRBV27 CASSFRGNEKLFF TGTGCCAGCAGTTTCAGGGGTAACGAAAAACTGTTTTTT
. TRBJ2-3 . TRBV29-1 CSALGRGASGTDTQYF TGCAGCGCGCTGGGCCGGGGGGCATCAGGGACAGATACGCAGTATTTT
. TRBJ2-7 TRBD1 TRBV5-1 CASSFGTGTYEQYF TGCGCCAGCAGCTTCGGGACAGGGACCTACGAGCAGTACTTC
few TRBJ1-5 . TRBV2 CASRPTPRSAPTNQPQHF TGTGCCAGCAGGCCAACCCCCAGAAGCGCTCCGACGAATCAGCCCCAGCATTTT
. TRBJ1-1 TRBD1 TRBV13 CASSTRDRVSEAFF TGTGCCAGCAGCACCCGGGACAGGGTCTCTGAAGCTTTCTTT
. TRBJ2-5 . TRBV27 CASRLGPRETQYF TGTGCCAGCAGGTTGGGACCCCGGGAGACCCAGTACTTC
. TRBJ2-7 TRBD1 TRBV5-1 CASSHGQAYEQYF TGCGCCAGCAGCCACGGACAGGCCTACGAGCAGTACTTC
. TRBJ2-7 . TRBV13 CASSSRDLIYEQYF TGTGCCAGCAGCTCCCGGGACTTGATCTACGAGCAGTACTTC
. TRBJ1-2 . TRBV2 CASSEYRRDGYTF TGTGCCAGCAGTGAATATCGGCGGGATGGCTACACCTTC
. TRBJ2-2 TRBD2 TRBV5-6 CASSLVAGTTSNTGELFF TGTGCCAGCAGCTTGGTTGCCGGGACTACCTCGAACACCGGGGAGCTGTTTTTT
. TRBJ2-7 TRBD1 TRBV5-1 CASSLGFLGTGDYEQYF TGCGCCAGCAGCTTGGGTTTCCTAGGGACAGGCGACTACGAGCAGTACTTC
. TRBJ2-7 TRBD2 TRBV2 CASGGEGTYSYEQYF TGTGCCAGCGGGGGGGAGGGGACCTACTCCTACGAGCAGTACTTC
. TRBJ2-2 . TRBV4-2 CASSEQTNTGELFF TGTGCCAGCAGCGAACAAACGAACACCGGGGAGCTGTTTTTT
. TRBJ1-2 . TRBV27 CAGSLNRQANYGYTF TGTGCCGGCAGTTTAAACCGACAGGCAAACTATGGCTACACCTTC
. TRBJ1-2 . TRBV7-9 CASTSTRDGYTF TGTGCCAGCACCTCGACAAGGGATGGCTACACCTTC
few TRBJ1-1 TRBD1 TRBV5-1 CASSLRGPGEAFF TGCGCCAGCAGCCTCAGGGGGCCGGGTGAAGCTTTCTTT
. TRBJ1-2 TRBD1 TRBV30 CAWSPGQGLYGYTF TGTGCCTGGAGCCCGGGACAGGGACTTTATGGCTACACCTTC
many TRBJ1-5 . TRBV5-5 CASSPKGGVGNQPQHF TGTGCCAGCAGCCCGAAGGGGGGAGTTGGCAATCAGCCCCAGCATTTT
. TRBJ1-6 . TRBV5-1 CASSLGPANSPLHF TGCGCCAGCAGCTTGGGACCTGCTAATTCACCCCTCCACTTT
. TRBJ2-7 TRBD1 TRBV5-6 CASSPGTAIYEQYF TGTGCCAGCAGCCCCGGGACAGCCATCTACGAGCAGTACTTC
. TRBJ1-4 . TRBV10-2 CASSERGEKLFF TGCGCCAGCAGTGAGAGGGGTGAAAAACTGTTTTTT
. TRBJ1-5 . TRBV30 CAWSVYGTRNQPQHF TGTGCCTGGAGCGTTTACGGGACACGCAATCAGCCCCAGCATTTT
once TRBJ2-7 . TRBV6-6 CASSYFLVNEQYF TGTGCCAGCAGTTACTTCCTGGTTAACGAGCAGTACTTC
. TRBJ1-1 . TRBV5-6 CASSLGGTAAEAFF TGTGCCAGCAGCTTGGGAGGGACTGCAGCTGAAGCTTTCTTT
few TRBJ2-3 TRBD1 TRBV19 CASSPGQGGADTQYF TGTGCCAGTAGTCCCGGACAGGGTGGAGCAGATACGCAGTATTTT
. TRBJ2-3 TRBD2 TRBV5-1 CASFPGGSTDTQYF TGCGCCAGCTTTCCGGGGGGTAGCACAGATACGCAGTATTTT
few TRBJ1-2 . TRBV6-5 CASSYASVLEGYTF TGTGCCAGCAGTTACGCCTCCGTGTTGGAGGGCTACACCTTC
many TRBJ1-4 . TRBV5-6 CASSLVATNEKLFF TGTGCCAGCAGCTTGGTAGCAACTAATGAAAAACTGTTTTTT
. TRBJ1-1 . TRBV5-6 CASSRDFEAFF TGTGCCAGCAGCCGGGACTTTGAAGCTTTCTTT
few TRBJ2-6 . TRBV27 CASSLSITRAAGANVLTF TGTGCCAGCAGTTTATCGATCACTAGGGCCGCTGGGGCCAACGTCCTGACTTTC
. TRBJ2-7 . TRBV5-6 CASSDRAWQTSSYEQYF TGTGCCAGCAGCGATAGGGCGTGGCAGACGTCTTCCTACGAGCAGTACTTC
few TRBJ2-1 . TRBV13 CASSLVRGYNEQFF TGTGCCAGCAGCTTAGTCCGCGGCTACAATGAGCAGTTCTTC
. TRBJ1-1 . TRBV6-6 CASSYSAGYTEAFF TGTGCCAGCAGTTACTCGGCAGGGTACACTGAAGCTTTCTTT
. TRBJ2-7 . TRBV13 CASSLGRYEQYF TGTGCCAGCAGCTTAGGCCGTTACGAGCAGTACTTC
. TRBJ1-4 . TRBV19 CASAHRDLREKLFF TGTGCCAGTGCCCACCGGGACCTAAGAGAAAAACTGTTTTTT
. TRBJ2-7 TRBD1 TRBV7-9 CASSFPGQGYEQYF TGTGCCAGCAGCTTCCCGGGACAGGGATACGAGCAGTACTTC
. TRBJ2-7 . TRBV28 CASSTVGYEQYF TGTGCCAGCAGCACCGTCGGCTACGAGCAGTACTTC
. TRBJ2-1 TRBD2 TRBV19 CASKPLRGGGVDEQFF TGTGCCAGTAAACCCCTCCGGGGCGGGGGGGTCGATGAGCAGTTCTTC
. TRBJ2-7 . TRBV10-2 CVSSESRFWEQYF TGCGTCAGCAGTGAGTCGAGGTTTTGGGAGCAGTACTTC
. TRBJ2-7 . TRBV19 CASSASREQYF TGTGCCAGTAGTGCCTCCCGAGAGCAGTACTTC
. TRBJ2-7 . TRBV30 CAWSVPLTAYEQYF TGTGCCTGGAGTGTACCATTGACAGCCTACGAGCAGTACTTC
. TRBJ1-3 . TRBV5-1 CATMAGNTIYF TGCGCCACCATGGCTGGAAACACCATATATTTT
few TRBJ1-1 TRBD1 TRBV19 CASSIPGTGNTEAFF TGTGCCAGTAGTATACCCGGGACAGGCAACACTGAAGCTTTCTTT
. TRBJ1-2 TRBD1 TRBV9 CASTLGQVPTSYGYTF TGTGCCAGCACCCTAGGACAGGTCCCTACCAGTTATGGCTACACCTTC
few TRBJ2-3 . TRBV5-1 CASSLTSADTQYF TGCGCCAGCAGCTTAACATCCGCAGATACGCAGTATTTT
few TRBJ2-1 TRBD2 TRBV13 CASSVSGGAGEQFF TGTGCCAGCAGTGTTAGCGGGGGGGCCGGTGAGCAGTTCTTC
few TRBJ1-2 . TRBV27 CASSTGDYGYTF TGTGCCAGCAGTACAGGCGACTATGGCTACACCTTC
. TRBJ2-4 . TRBV25-1 CAAGGAKNIQYF TGTGCAGCGGGTGGGGCCAAAAACATTCAGTACTTC
. TRBJ2-5 . TRBV2 CASSELRGPKETQYF TGTGCCAGCAGTGAATTGCGGGGGCCCAAAGAGACCCAGTACTTC
. TRBJ1-1 TRBD1 TRBV5-6 CASSSQGAWTEAFF TGTGCCAGCAGCTCGCAGGGGGCTTGGACTGAAGCTTTCTTT
. TRBJ1-1 TRBD1 TRBV6-5 CASSYGTGGTEAFF TGTGCCAGCAGTTACGGAACAGGGGGCACTGAAGCTTTCTTT